This T cell receptor (beta chain) was recovered during a study of regulatory and conventional T cells in RAG deficiency. The study's findings and limits: Control T-cell subsets had markedly higher Shannon entropy and lower Simpson indices than RAG-deficient patients. Compared with controls, unique Treg TCR beta sequences dropped roughly 94-fold in Omenn syndrome and CID/AS.

Regulatory T cells were sorted from blood as CD4+ CD25-high CD127-low cells. With 3 bases removed from V and 0 bases from J, the gap between germline ends came to 12 bases. The CDR3 spans 15 residues. Germline V lookup: CDR1 SEHNR, CDR2 FQNEAQ (reference sequence). Sequenced by immunoSEQ multiplex PCR; TCRdb stores in-frame clones only, minus some. Found here are 25,000 to 35,000 clones, over 80% of them singletons; the top ten hold around 0.79%. For this clone: No antigen is known for it.

This sample was also put to use in a study of regulatory T cells. That study reports: The primer mix had 52 TRBV and 13 TRBJ primers. In patients, unique TRB V-J pairs were restricted and V/J usage skewed, especially in Tregs.

The chain employs TRBV7-9 and TRBJ2-7, with TRBD2 as a possible D gene (6 bases). The sample was Tregs sorted from blood. The receptor was derived from a human donor in good health. CDR3 sequence (DNA): TGTGCCAGCAGCTTGCTAGCGTTGAGCTCCTACGAGCAGTACTTC. Translating gives CASSLLALSSYEQYF.